This T cell receptor beta chain came from a study of identifying expanded T cells in peripheral blood (dated by TCRdb to between 2018 and 2020). Looking at the study overall: Separate aliquots of the same genomic DNA pool were sequenced to produce technical replicates, and four replicates were compared in pairs. Overall study results and their limits: It was expected by the authors that biological variance in healthy repertoires might increase further over much longer intervals, such as months to years. Across all healthy-donor time intervals, the beta-binomial model significantly cut both the number of clones called differentially abundant and the false-positive rate. The binomial model flagged approximately 1.2 differentially abundant clones between technical replicates, compared with about 17 over about 2 weeks and about 20 over around four weeks. Across all healthy donors, variance in clone template counts between roughly 2-week samples was found to increase significantly with total template count.

TCRbeta CDR3 regions were profiled by bias-controlled multiplex PCR amplification of genomic DNA with the immunoSEQ Assay. On the authors' methods: To quantify the absolute abundance of each unique TCRbeta CDR3 region, the sequences were collapsed and filtered. Two models were used to test differential abundance: a binomial model (Fisher-equivalent) and a beta-binomial model that adds time-dependent variance fitted from healthy donors. Clones with fewer than 5 combined templates were removed, and a clone was called differentially abundant if the clone's Benjamini-Hochberg FDR was below 0.01. Beta-binomial variance was modeled as a function of total template count across the two samples using the form v = (b*log(k)+a)^2. The clones in this table, taken by TCRdb from immuneACCESS, are in-frame only. Not every clone is retained; where verified, under half of the shortfall comes from an unresolved V gene, and the cause of the rest is unknown. The V and J calls and the clone size are those of that table, but D and trimming were determined from the DNA. This sample has some 80,000 clones in its table, and roughly 89% of those were observed once. Roughly 7.7% of the sample goes to the ten largest clones.

No immune events, such as infections, were documented for the healthy donors during the collection period. To calibrate time-dependent variance in a beta-binomial model of T-cell clone differential abundance, blood repertoires from healthy donors were used as a training cohort. The training cohort included around ten healthy donors, of whom 3 were female and 7 were male. On average the donors were approximately 40 years old, and their ages spanned roughly 29 to 64 years. Whole blood was collected from each healthy donor at three time points spaced about 2 weeks apart and obtained from a commercial supplier. For immunosequencing, genomic DNA was extracted from unsorted whole blood. About this clone: It has no known antigen specificity. Per-nucleotide qualities are absent, and no much larger clonotype sits a single base away.

The CDR3 numbers 14 residues from cysteine through phenylalanine. Only CDR3 DNA remains: 42 bases, in frame from the first base. Trimmed from V: 4 bases; trimmed from J: 2 bases; junction bases lacking a gene match: 6. CDR1 and CDR2, per the germline V gene, are SGHDT and YYEEEE. In this chain, TRBV5-6 is recombined with TRBJ2-7; 7 junctional bases match TRBD1. The TCR comes from a person aged 18 to 75 in good health. Sequencing was done on a sample of blood. CDR3 loop: CASSNRQGAYEQYF. The sequenced DNA: TGTGCCAGCAGCAATAGACAGGGCGCCTACGAGCAGTACTTC.